This T cell receptor (beta chain) was recovered during a study of blood T cell repertoires in COVID-19. Across the study: Some COVID-19 samples were acute and others convalescent; all came from the United States, Italy and Spain.

Profiled with immunoSEQ multiplex PCR; TCRdb holds only in-frame clones, not every one. Seen here are under 250,000 clones, roughly nine tenths observed once, and the top ten hold more than 5.5%. The germline V gene encodes CDR1 SGHDT and CDR2 YYEEEE. The CDR3 spans 14 residues. V was clipped by 1 base and J by 0 bases, with 7 bases between them. The origin of this receptor is a man aged 55 to 69 who had recovered from COVID-19. The rearrangement links TRBV5-6 to TRBJ2-5, with D perhaps matching TRBD2 (5 bases). Sequenced: peripheral blood. CDR3 in DNA: TGTGCCAGCAGCTTGCGGGGAAACCAAGAGACCCAGTACTTC. Residues: CASSLRGNQETQYF.